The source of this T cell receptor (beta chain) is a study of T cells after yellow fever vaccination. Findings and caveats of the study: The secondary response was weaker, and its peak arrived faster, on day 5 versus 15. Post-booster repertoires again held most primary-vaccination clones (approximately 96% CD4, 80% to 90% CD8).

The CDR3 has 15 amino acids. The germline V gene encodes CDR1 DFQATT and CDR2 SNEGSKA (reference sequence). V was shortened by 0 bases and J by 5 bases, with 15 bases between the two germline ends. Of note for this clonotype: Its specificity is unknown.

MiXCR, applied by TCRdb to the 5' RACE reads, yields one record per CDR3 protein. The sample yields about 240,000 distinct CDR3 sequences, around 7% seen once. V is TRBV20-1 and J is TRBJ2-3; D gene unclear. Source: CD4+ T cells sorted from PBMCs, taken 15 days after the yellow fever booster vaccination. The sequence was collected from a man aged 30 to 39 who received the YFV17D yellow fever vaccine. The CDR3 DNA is TGCAGTGCTAGAGATCGAATACTACCAAGAGATACGCAGTATTTT. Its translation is CSARDRILPRDTQYF.